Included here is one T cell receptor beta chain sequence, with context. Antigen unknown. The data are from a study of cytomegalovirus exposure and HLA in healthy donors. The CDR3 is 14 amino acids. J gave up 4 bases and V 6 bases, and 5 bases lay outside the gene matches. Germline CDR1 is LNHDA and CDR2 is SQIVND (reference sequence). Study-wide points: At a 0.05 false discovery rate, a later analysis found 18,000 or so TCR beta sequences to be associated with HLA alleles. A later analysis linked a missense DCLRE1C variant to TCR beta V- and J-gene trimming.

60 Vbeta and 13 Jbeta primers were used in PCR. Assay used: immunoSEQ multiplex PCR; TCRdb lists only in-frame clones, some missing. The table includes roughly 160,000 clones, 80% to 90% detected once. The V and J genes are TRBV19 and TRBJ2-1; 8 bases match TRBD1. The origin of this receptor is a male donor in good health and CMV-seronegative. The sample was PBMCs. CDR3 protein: CASSTGTGYNEQFF. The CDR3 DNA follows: TGTGCCAGTAGCACGGGGACAGGTTACAATGAGCAGTTCTTC.